This T cell receptor beta chain was observed in a study of CD8 T cells in Susac syndrome. CD8+ and CD4+ T cells from blood underwent TCR beta sequencing. The authors negatively isolated CD8+ and CD4+ T cells and FACS-enriched TEMRA cells. Details on this clonotype: The antigen is undetermined.

The RNA input was roughly 0.45 to 1 ug, and it was reverse transcribed with random hexamers. By means of immunoSEQ multiplex PCR, TCR beta CDR3 spanning 54 Vbeta and 13 Jbeta underwent amplification. Each CDR3 protein gets one entry after TCRdb re-called the immunoSEQ multiplex PCR reads with MiXCR. The repertoire holds about 120,000 distinct CDR3 sequences, with 80% to 95% as singletons. Study-wide points: The study recognized that its TCR sequencing and HLA analysis covered a relatively small number of individuals.

The V end was cut by 2 bases, the J end by 7 bases, with 11 bases between. This CDR3 is 13 amino acids long. CDR1 is MNHNS, CDR2 SASEGT, per germline. The sequence derives from a human donor in good health. This chain connects TRBV6-1 to TRBJ1-2; TRBD1 might be the D (6 bases). The sample comprised CD4+ T cells from PBMCs. CDR3 DNA sequence: TGTGCCAGCAGTGAACAGGGGATTATTGGCTACACCTTC. Protein product: CASSEQGIIGYTF.